The T cell receptor (beta chain) under discussion was sequenced for a study of cytomegalovirus exposure and HLA in healthy donors. Study-wide results and caveats: Per published reports, the classifier diagnosed cytomegalovirus status with high specificity and sensitivity.

The PCR had 60 Vbeta and 13 Jbeta primers. How the authors handled the data: In a later analysis, 10 million to 11 million of approximately 86 million unique beta chains occurred in at least two donors. Using immunoSEQ multiplex PCR, the repertoire was profiled, and TCRdb retains in-frame clones only, with some absent. Clonal size and the V and J genes are those of that table, whereas D and trimming came from the DNA. The data show approximately 120,000 clones, roughly four fifths seen once. Donors counted as nominally healthy when sampled, yet unrecorded immune exposures were likely. As concerns this clone: The antigen remains undetermined. One junction end disagrees with the germline gene, perhaps due to a read error.

The CDR3 runs to 17 residues. CDR1 and CDR2 (germline): SEHNR, FQNEAQ (reference sequence). V and J are TRBV7-9 and TRBJ1-2; TRBD1 matches 11 bases. The sequenced sample consisted of PBMCs. This TCR derives from a woman aged 45-65 years in good health and CMV-seropositive. The DNA for the CDR3 is TGTTCCAGCAGTCGACAGGACAGGGGGCGCATGACATATGGCTACACCTTC. Protein product: CSSSRQDRGRMTYGYTF. Based on the CDR3 plus reference TRBV7-9 and TRBJ1-2, the full variable domain is DTGVSQNPRHKITKRGQNVTFRCDPISEHNRLYWYRQTLGQGPEFLTYFQNEAQLEKSRLLSDRFSAERPKGSFSTLEIQRTEQGDSAMYLCSSSRQDRGRMTYGYTFGSGTRLTVV.